This T cell receptor beta chain emerged from a study of T-cell reconstitution after alpha-beta-depleted transplantation in children. Trimming pared 0 bases from V and 3 bases from J, leaving 15 bases between. Germline V gene data show CDR1 as DFQATT and CDR2 as SNEGSKA (reference sequence). This CDR3 region has 15 residues. It was with unique molecular identifiers that the TCRbeta library was prepared. In TCRdb, the PCR reads were re-called with MiXCR into one record per CDR3 protein. The sample includes about 610,000 distinct CDR3 sequences, about 10% of them seen just once. The sequence derives from a human donor who donated a stem cell graft to a child with acute myeloid leukemia. V is TRBV20-1 and J is TRBJ2-7, with D possibly being TRBD2 (6 bases). The specimen comprised PBMCs from the stem cell graft donor, sampled from the stem cell graft. Here the CDR3 DNA reads TGCAGTGCTAGAGATCCGCGGGGATCTAACTACGAGCAGTACTTC. Translation gives CSARDPRGSNYEQYF.